This T cell receptor beta chain was found in a study of shared clonotypes between healthy human individuals. General study results and limits: It was observed that about 5% of naive CD4 clonotypes were shared across several donors.

This table comes from immunoSEQ multiplex PCR, and its TCRdb copy is limited to in-frame clones, with some not included. The sample has about 1.4 million clones, around 95% seen once; the top ten hold roughly 1.1%. Trimming took off 5 bases at V and 2 bases at J, with 13 bases between the two ends. The CDR3 is made up of 14 amino acids. Germline V lookup: CDR1 LNHNV, CDR2 YYDKDF (reference sequence). In the case of this clone: Antigen: not known.

The V call is TRBV15, the J call TRBJ2-7, with D perhaps TRBD2 (5 bases). Sequencing was carried out using naive CD4+ T cells sorted from blood. Indicated subset: CD45RA+ positively selected. This receptor was taken from a man aged 25 to 40 in good health. The CDR3 loop reads CATSERIPPYEQYF. For the CDR3, the DNA is TGTGCCACCAGCGAGCGGATACCTCCCTACGAGCAGTACTTC.